These 31 T cell receptor beta chains originate from one sample sequenced in a study of cytomegalovirus exposure and HLA in healthy donors. The PCR had 60 Vbeta and 13 Jbeta primers. Profiling relied on immunoSEQ multiplex PCR, and the TCRdb table lists in-frame clones only, not all of them. Of about 180,000 clones in the sample, around 80% are singletons; the top ten hold roughly 1.6%. Specimen: PBMCs. These receptors came from a man between 18 and 29 years old in good health and CMV-seronegative.

The chain carries TRBV9 and TRBJ2-5, with 10 positions matching TRBD2. V shed 4 bases and J 5 bases; nucleotides not matched to a gene: 23. The CDR3 is 20 residues long. The germline CDR1 and CDR2 sequences are SGDLS and YYNGEE. The CDR3 here is CASSLRGVAGGRVIEETQYF. CDR3 bases: TGTGCCAGCAGCCTCCGGGGAGTAGCGGGGGGAAGGGTCATTGAGGAGACCCAGTACTTC.

Comments on this clone: Other DNA sequences within the sample encode an identical CDR3. The rearrangement uses TRBV5-8 and TRBJ2-1; D gene uncertain. The CDR3 totals 14 residues. Germline CDR1 and CDR2: SGHTS and YDEGEE. V was trimmed by 2 bases and J by 9 bases, leaving 15 bases between them. CDR3 nucleotides: TGTGCCAGCAGCTTTACACGAGAGGCGTCTGAGCAGTTCTTC. Its protein is CASSFTREASEQFF.

To note about this clone: Other nucleotide sequences in the sample specify the same CDR3. In DNA form, the CDR3 reads TGTGCCAGCAGCCTAGGCACGAGGGGGACTGAAGCTTTCTTT. It codes for CASSLGTRGTEAFF. The chain joins TRBV28 to TRBJ1-1; TRBD1 might be the D (6 bases). Trimming stripped 6 bases from V and 5 bases from J, with 16 bases between. The CDR3 length is 14 residues. Germline V CDR1 and CDR2: MDHEN, SYDVKM.

The CDR3 sequence: CASSGGQANTGELFF. The CDR3 nucleotides read TGCGCCAGCAGCGGGGGACAGGCCAACACCGGGGAGCTGTTTTTT. The gene calls are TRBV5-1 and TRBJ2-2; 8 nucleotides match TRBD1. V was pared by 4 bases and J by 2 bases, with 4 bases of the junction left unmatched. Germline V gives CDR1 SGHRS, CDR2 YFSETQ. CDR3 length: 15 residues.

The chain combines TRBV11-2 with TRBJ1-4; D not certain. The germline V and J ends were trimmed by 5 bases and 5 bases, with 18 bases remaining between them. The CDR3 is 16 amino acids. Germline V lookup: CDR1 SGHAT, CDR2 FQNNGV. This CDR3 is CASSTLRAGINEKLFF. CDR3 sequence (DNA): TGTGCCAGCAGCACACTGAGGGCAGGAATAAATGAAAAACTGTTTTTT.

V and J are TRBV30 and TRBJ1-5, with TRBD1 identical over 10 bases. CDR1 and CDR2 from the germline V gene are GTSNPN and SVGIG (reference sequence). V shed 6 bases, J shed 2 bases, and the junction held 1 base outside the gene matches. The CDR3 sequence is 13 residues long. CDR3 coding DNA: TGTGCCTGTGGACAGGGGGGCAATCAGCCCCAGCATTTT. This encodes CACGQGGNQPQHF. Full variable domain (rest looked up from reference TRBV30 and TRBJ1-5): SQTIHQWPATLVQPVGSPLSLECTVEGTSNPNLYWYRQAAGRGLQLLFYSVGIGQISSEVPQNLSASRPQDRQFILSSKKLLLSDSGFYLCACGQGGNQPQHFGDGTRLSIL.

The chain links TRBV5-6 to TRBJ1-2; D ambiguous. Germline loops: CDR1 SGHDT, CDR2 YYEEEE. Trimming cost V 4 bases and J 8 bases, with 12 bases left between them. The CDR3 runs to 12 residues. CDR3 in DNA: TGTGCCAGCAGCACGCTCGCTATCGGCTACACCTTC. Its translation: CASSTLAIGYTF.

The chain has TRBV9 and TRBJ2-7, with a weak D call TRBD2 (5 bases). The CDR3 extends over 14 amino acids. V dropped 0 bases and J dropped 2 bases, with 9 bases sitting between them. Germline values: CDR1 SGDLS, CDR2 YYNGEE. The chain's CDR3 is CASSVESGTYEQYF. As DNA, the CDR3 is TGTGCCAGCAGCGTAGAGAGCGGAACCTACGAGCAGTACTTC.

This clone appeared a few times. This chain links TRBV6-5 with TRBJ2-5; TRBD1 matches 7 bases. V lost 5 bases, J lost 6 bases, and 9 bases stayed unmatched. The germline gives CDR1 MNHEY, CDR2 SVGAGI. This CDR3 is built from 14 residues. Written as DNA, the CDR3 is TGTGCCAGCAGTGACCTGACAGGGTCGAAGACCCAGTACTTC. Its translation: CASSDLTGSKTQYF.

The chain joins TRBV10-3 to TRBJ2-7; TRBD2 might be the D (6 bases). V was cut by 2 bases and J by 0 bases, with 17 bases left in between. Germline CDR1 ENHRY, CDR2 SYGVKD. This CDR3 is 17 amino acids long. The CDR3 sequence is CAISEREGRGSSYEQYF. The DNA of the CDR3 is TGTGCCATCAGTGAGAGAGAGGGACGGGGGAGCTCCTACGAGCAGTACTTC.

The V and J genes are TRBV5-6 and TRBJ2-6; 9 nucleotides align to TRBD1. The germline V gene encodes CDR1 SGHDT and CDR2 YYEEEE. The V gene end was trimmed by 4 bases and the J gene end by 5 bases; junction bases not matched to a gene: 4. The CDR3 is 15 residues long. CDR3 protein: CASSKGTGRANVLTF. CDR3 DNA sequence: TGTGCCAGCAGCAAAGGGACAGGGAGGGCCAACGTCCTGACTTTC.

The chain recombines TRBV27 with TRBJ2-1; D may be TRBD2 (6 bases). Germline V gene sequence: CDR1 MNHEY, CDR2 SMNVEV (reference sequence). V was cut by 3 bases and J by 0 bases, with 12 bases left in between. CDR3 size: 16 residues. DNA for the CDR3: TGTGCCAGCAGTTTGTTAGGAGGGAGCTCCTACAATGAGCAGTTCTTC. It yields the protein CASSLLGGSSYNEQFF.

This chain connects TRBV19 to TRBJ1-2; 7 nucleotides line up with TRBD1. With V trimmed by 6 bases and J by 2 bases, 9 bases remained unmatched. CDR1 and CDR2 from the germline V gene are LNHDA and SQIVND (reference sequence). The CDR3 consists of 15 residues. CDR3: CASSSGDSANYGYTF. Written as DNA, the CDR3 is TGTGCCAGTAGCTCCGGGGACAGCGCCAACTATGGCTACACCTTC.

CDR3 sequence: CATRESRQPQHF. CDR3 nucleotides: TGTGCCACCCGGGAGTCGAGGCAGCCCCAGCATTTT. The gene calls are TRBV6-6 and TRBJ1-5; D is undetermined. Trimming cost V 10 bases and J 7 bases, with 14 bases left between them. Germline V gives CDR1 MNHNY, CDR2 SVGAGI (reference sequence). CDR3 length: 12 amino acids.

V gene TRBV28 combines with J gene TRBJ1-5; 8 bases match TRBD1. In germline, CDR1 is MDHEN, CDR2 SYDVKM. The CDR3 length is 13 residues. J lost 1 base, V lost 9 bases, and 2 bases had no gene match. The DNA of the CDR3 is TGTGCCAGGAGACAGGGGAGCAATCAGCCCCAGCATTTT. This gives the protein CARRQGSNQPQHF.

This clone has a handful of counts. V gene TRBV5-1 combines with J gene TRBJ2-5, with a weak D call TRBD2 (5 bases). The CDR3 sequence is 15 residues long. The V and J ends lost 0 bases and 5 bases respectively, with 14 bases between them. Germline V gene lookup returns CDR1 SGHRS and CDR2 YFSETQ. DNA of the CDR3: TGCGCCAGCAGCTTGGACACCCGCAGGAGGGAGACCCAGTACTTC. Protein sequence: CASSLDTRRRETQYF.

The chain joins TRBV9 to TRBJ2-5; 11 nucleotides agree with TRBD2. The germline V gene encodes CDR1 SGDLS and CDR2 YYNGEE. CDR3 length: 14 residues. Unmatched junction bases numbered 0, after V lost 0 bases and J lost 5 bases. This chain's CDR3 is CASSVASGGETQYF. In DNA form, the CDR3 reads TGTGCCAGCAGCGTAGCTAGCGGGGGGGAGACCCAGTACTTC.

The chain is built from TRBV10-1 and TRBJ1-2; weak D call: TRBD1 (5 bases). Trimming stripped 5 bases from V and 2 bases from J, with 12 bases between. The CDR3 has 14 amino acids. Germline CDR1 WNHNN, CDR2 SYGVQD (reference sequence). The CDR3 region has the DNA TGCGCCAGCAGTAGACAGCTTAGCAACTATGGCTACACCTTC. This sequence encodes CASSRQLSNYGYTF.

Concerning this clone itself: The CDR3 does not close with the conserved phenylalanine or tryptophan, likely indicating a read error. The rearrangement joins TRBV5-1 to TRBJ2-7, with 8 bases lining up with TRBD1. Germline assignment: CDR1 SGHRS and CDR2 YFSETQ. V lost 4 bases to trimming and J lost 5 bases; unmatched junction nucleotides: 8. This CDR3 contains 14 residues. The chain's CDR3 is CASSAWTGIDEQYS. CDR3 DNA: TGCGCCAGCAGCGCCTGGACAGGGATCGACGAGCAGTACTCC.

This clone appeared a few times. The chain couples TRBV9 to TRBJ2-3; TRBD2 matches 7 bases. V gave up 0 bases and J gave up 6 bases; unmatched junction bases: 4. The CDR3 consists of 14 residues. Germline V gene lookup returns CDR1 SGDLS and CDR2 YYNGEE. CDR3 sequence reads: CASSVGGGGDTQYF. As DNA, the CDR3 is TGTGCCAGCAGCGTAGGCGGGGGAGGGGATACGCAGTATTTT.

The rearrangement links TRBV5-6 to TRBJ2-2, with D tentatively TRBD2 (6 bases). The germline V and J ends were trimmed by 7 bases and 6 bases, with 22 bases remaining between them. This CDR3 has 16 amino acids. Germline CDR1 reads SGHDT; CDR2 reads YYEEEE. CDR3 residues: CASFRPGLGDSGELFF. CDR3 coding DNA: TGTGCCAGCTTCCGACCCGGGCTAGGGGACTCCGGGGAGCTGTTTTTT.

The V and J genes are TRBV6-5 and TRBJ2-5, with D tentatively TRBD1 (5 bases). The end of the DNA aligns better with TRBJ2-7, so the J call may be wrong. This CDR3 spans 15 amino acids. CDR1 and CDR2 (germline): MNHEY, SVGAGI. CDR3 in amino acids: CASSYSMQGLHEQYF. As DNA, the CDR3 is TGTGCCAGCAGTTACTCGATGCAGGGTCTCCACGAGCAGTACTTC.

The gene calls are TRBV6-1 and TRBJ2-1; tentatively, D is TRBD2 (6 bases). CDR1 is MNHNS and CDR2 is SASEGT in the germline V gene. This CDR3 has 12 amino acids. V lost 3 bases and J 11 bases, leaving 11 bases between the germline ends. The CDR3 region has the DNA TGTGCCAGCAGTGAGGGACTCGCCCAGCAGTTCTTC. Translating gives CASSEGLAQQFF.

This clone turned up a few times. The J gene is TRBJ2-1, the V gene TRBV2; possible D gene TRBD2, 7 bases. Per the germline V gene, CDR1 is SNHLY and CDR2 is FYNNEI. The CDR3 consists of 16 residues. V was trimmed by 2 bases and J by 0 bases, leaving 11 bases between them. CDR3 amino acids: CASSESGGSSYNEQFF. The DNA of the CDR3 is TGTGCCAGCAGTGAATCGGGGGGCAGCTCCTACAATGAGCAGTTCTTC.

This chain uses TRBV9 with TRBJ2-3; TRBD1 matches 9 bases. The CDR3 is 15 amino acids. The junction had 8 bases not matched to a gene; V was cut back by 3 bases and J by 6 bases. Per the germline V gene, CDR1 is SGDLS and CDR2 is YYNGEE. CDR3 in DNA: TGTGCCAGCAGCGGACTACAGGGGGCGCGGGATACGCAGTATTTT. Translation gives CASSGLQGARDTQYF.

CDR3 residues: CASSSGGRKDTQYF. The CDR3 coding sequence is TGTGCCAGCTCATCCGGGGGGCGGAAAGATACGCAGTATTTT. V gene TRBV18 combines with J gene TRBJ2-3; tentatively, D is TRBD2 (7 bases). V was cut by 5 bases and J by 5 bases, with 14 bases left in between. Germline V gene sequence: CDR1 KGHSH, CDR2 LQKENI. The CDR3 covers 14 residues.

Only a few counts were recorded for this clone. J is TRBJ1-2 and V is TRBV25-1; D is unclear. The germline V and J ends were trimmed by 0 bases and 6 bases, with 8 bases remaining between them. The CDR3 covers 13 residues. Germline values: CDR1 MGHDK, CDR2 SYGVNS. CDR3 bases: TGTGCCAGCAGTGAATATTTGCCGGATGGCTACACCTTC. Residues: CASSEYLPDGYTF.

As concerns this clone: Because the CDR3's place on the DNA is in doubt, the DNA is left out and the CDR3 is given as listed by TCRdb. V usage is TRBV10-3 and J usage is TRBJ1-6; TRBD1 was called by the table and not checked on the DNA. The CDR3 sequence runs 13 residues, both termini included. Germline CDR1 and CDR2: ENHRY and SYGVKD. Here the CDR3 reads CAISVGQGAGVHF.

The chain combines TRBV4-1 with TRBJ1-2; 8 bases match TRBD1. CDR3 size: 19 residues. In germline, CDR1 is MGHRA, CDR2 YSYEKL. Germline trimming cut 0 bases from V and 5 bases from J; bases unmatched to any gene: 17. CDR3 nucleotide sequence: TGCGCCAGCAGCCAAGATAAGGCAGGGGGCGCGGGCCTAAGGTATGGCTACACCTTC. This translates into CASSQDKAGGAGLRYGYTF.

This clone was detected a few times. Other DNA sequences in this sample translate to the same CDR3. The genes are TRBV9 and TRBJ1-1; the D is unclear. Trimming took 4 bases from V and 1 from J, leaving 5 bases between them. Germline assignment: CDR1 SGDLS and CDR2 YYNGEE. CDR3 length: 12 amino acids. Written as DNA, the CDR3 is TGTGCCAGCAGCCCAGGGAACACTGAAGCTTTCTTT. Translating it yields CASSPGNTEAFF.

This clone was found once. The CDR3 DNA reads as TGTGCCAGCAGTACACGGACGGACAGATTGAACACTGAAGCTTTCTTT. Amino acid sequence: CASSTRTDRLNTEAFF. J is TRBJ1-1 and V is TRBV28, with D possibly matching TRBD1 (6 bases). This CDR3 has 16 residues. Germline lookup yields CDR1 MDHEN and CDR2 SYDVKM. Between the trimmed V and J ends, which lost 5 bases and 0 bases, there was a span of 16 bases.